The 23 T cell receptor beta chains reported below all come from one sample, sequenced in a study of T cell responses to AZD1222 COVID-19 vaccine (dated by TCRdb to about 2021). The sample's time point label, in plain terms: baseline before first vaccination. The library relied on the immunoSEQ multiplex PCR assay. Sourced from immuneACCESS, this table was stored by TCRdb with only in-frame sequences that have V and J called. A share of the clones is absent; for the studies checked, an unresolved V gene accounts for under half, and the remainder has no known explanation. This sample gives about 44,000 clones in total; about 78% of them show up just once. The ten largest clonotypes hold under 5% of the sample. The sample was peripheral blood, taken on day 0 of AZD1222 vaccination. The receptors were sampled from an adult in good health.

This clone has only one observation. The rearrangement links TRBV3-1 (or the pseudogene TRBV3-2) to TRBJ2-5, with 10 bases fitting TRBD1. This CDR3 region has 16 residues. Trimming at V came to 0 bases and at J to 3 bases, leaving 4 bases not matched to a gene. Germline CDR1 and CDR2: LGHDT and YNNKEL (reference sequence). For the CDR3, the DNA is TGTGCCAGCAGCCAAGAAATAGGGACAGGGGAAGAGACCCAGTACTTC. The encoded protein is CASSQEIGTGEETQYF.

This chain joins TRBV10-1 and TRBJ1-1; TRBD1 matches 7 bases. The CDR3 is 13 amino acids. Germline V gene data show CDR1 as WNHNN and CDR2 as SYGVQD (reference sequence). V lost 4 bases and J lost 5; bases outside the gene matches: 4. The CDR3 protein is CASSGNRGTEAFF. The CDR3 nucleotides read TGCGCCAGCAGTGGCAACAGGGGAACTGAAGCTTTCTTT.

The V gene is TRBV2, the J gene TRBJ2-2; 7 nucleotides line up with TRBD1. This CDR3 has 14 residues. The trim removed 7 bases at V and 6 bases at J, leaving 8 bases unmatched. CDR1 SNHLY and CDR2 FYNNEI come from the germline V gene. This CDR3 is CASNRGLGAGELFF. The CDR3 DNA sequence: TGTGCCAGCAACAGGGGCTTAGGCGCCGGGGAGCTGTTTTTT.

The chain joins TRBV7-2 to TRBJ2-7; the D gene is possibly TRBD1 (6 bases). CDR1 is SGHTA, CDR2 FQGNSA, per germline. V was shortened by 3 bases and J by 2 bases, with 17 bases between the two germline ends. The CDR3 is 16 residues long. In DNA, the CDR3 is TGTGCCAGCAGCTTCACCGGGGCAGGGGAAGCCTACGAGCAGTACTTC. It is translated as CASSFTGAGEAYEQYF.

The chain carries TRBV6-2 or TRBV6-3 and TRBJ2-5; D ambiguous. Trimming shortened V by 2 bases and J by 1 base, and 11 bases separated the two germline ends. Per germline, CDR1 MNHEY and CDR2 SVGEGT. The CDR3 extends over 15 amino acids. This CDR3 reads CASSYPPRGQETQYF. In DNA, the CDR3 is TGTGCCAGCAGTTACCCCCCCCGAGGCCAAGAGACCCAGTACTTC.

The chain couples TRBV28 to TRBJ1-2, with D unresolved. The CDR3 is 13 amino acids. CDR1 is MDHEN, CDR2 SYDVKM, per germline. Trimming cost V 3 bases and J 4 bases, with 9 bases left between them. DNA for the CDR3: TGTGCCAGCAGTTTCAGGCGGTCCTATGGCTACACCTTC. It codes for CASSFRRSYGYTF.

The rearrangement links TRBV11-2 to TRBJ2-3; 11 nucleotides agree with TRBD2. CDR3 length: 16 amino acids. V was pared by 1 base and J by 6 bases, with 6 bases of the junction left unmatched. CDR1 and CDR2 (germline): SGHAT, FQNNGV. CDR3 bases: TGTGCCAGCAGCTTAGTGGGTAGCGGGGGGGCTGATACGCAGTATTTT. It codes for CASSLVGSGGADTQYF.

The chain employs TRBV2 and TRBJ1-2; D may be TRBD1 (5 bases). The V gene's germline CDR1 is SNHLY and CDR2 FYNNEI. The CDR3 extends over 14 amino acids. V lost 1 base and J lost 6, with 12 bases in between. Here the CDR3 DNA reads TGTGCCAGCAGTGAAGGGGCAGGGTTAAATGGCTACACCTTC. It encodes CASSEGAGLNGYTF.

In the case of this clone: A much larger clone lies a single base off, so this may be a read error. The rearrangement joins TRBV27 to TRBJ1-5; 7 positions match TRBD1. The CDR3 totals 13 residues. Trimming took 5 bases from V and 4 from J; bases not matched to a gene: 2. Germline CDR1 is MNHEY and CDR2 is SMNVEV (reference sequence). CDR3 in amino acids: CASSPTGNQPQHF. In nucleotides, the CDR3 is TGTGCCAGCAGTCCGACAGGGAATCAGCCCCAGCATTTT.

The CDR3 coding sequence is TGTGCCAGCAGCTTAGACGCGAGATACGAGCAGTACTTC. This sequence encodes CASSLDARYEQYF. The chain employs TRBV7-2 and TRBJ2-7; D call uncertain. V lost 1 base and J lost 4, with 8 bases in between. The CDR3 is made up of 13 amino acids. CDR1 SGHTA and CDR2 FQGNSA come from the germline V gene.

The chain employs TRBV28 and TRBJ1-3; possibly TRBD1 for D (5 bases). Between the trimmed V and J ends, which lost 7 bases and 0 bases, there was a span of 10 bases. The CDR3 loop spans 14 amino acids. Germline CDR1 reads MDHEN; CDR2 reads SYDVKM. The CDR3 is CASIGDYSGNTIYF. CDR3 nucleotides: TGTGCCAGCATTGGGGACTACTCTGGAAACACCATATATTTT.

This clone appeared a few times. The chain uses TRBV11-2 and TRBJ2-5, with D maybe TRBD2 (6 bases). The CDR3 is made up of 14 amino acids. Trimming took off 2 bases at V and 0 bases at J, with 7 bases between the two ends. Looked up from germline, CDR1 is SGHAT and CDR2 is FQNNGV. The CDR3 DNA reads as TGTGCCAGCAGCTTAAGGAGGGACCAAGAGACCCAGTACTTC. It specifies CASSLRRDQETQYF.

This chain uses TRBV5-1 with TRBJ2-1; 10 bases fit TRBD2. Germline CDR1 is SGHRS and CDR2 is YFSETQ. The CDR3 consists of 15 residues. V shed 0 bases, J shed 4 bases, and the junction held 1 base outside the gene matches. CDR3 sequence (DNA): TGCGCCAGCAGCTTGGAACTAGCGGGGTACAATGAGCAGTTCTTC. Its protein product is CASSLELAGYNEQFF.

The V gene is TRBV28, the J gene TRBJ2-5; 7 bases map to TRBD2. CDR3 size: 14 residues. V gave up 8 bases and J gave up 5 bases; unmatched junction bases: 11. Germline CDR1 reads MDHEN; CDR2 reads SYDVKM. Here the CDR3 reads CASGDPGEGETQYF. DNA of the CDR3: TGTGCCAGCGGGGATCCCGGGGAGGGTGAGACCCAGTACTTC.

The chain recombines TRBV4-3 with TRBJ1-6, with D maybe TRBD1 (5 bases). The CDR3 totals 17 residues. Germline CDR1 LGHNA, CDR2 YSLEER. Deletions cut 1 base from V and 9 bases from J, with 19 bases between. CDR3 protein: CASSQGGGPKSGSPLHF. DNA of the CDR3: TGCGCCAGCAGCCAAGGGGGCGGGCCGAAGAGTGGTTCACCCCTCCACTTT.

V and J are TRBV11-2 and TRBJ1-4; perhaps TRBD1 as D (6 bases). V was cut by 5 bases and J by 7 bases, with 11 bases left in between. Germline lookup yields CDR1 SGHAT and CDR2 FQNNGV. The length of the CDR3 is 13 residues. CDR3 sequence (DNA): TGTGCCAGCAGCCTTCGACAGGTTGAAAAACTGTTTTTT. Translated, it gives CASSLRQVEKLFF.

This clone was picked up one time. This chain connects TRBV25-1 to TRBJ1-5, with a weak D call TRBD1 (5 bases). V lost 4 bases and J 13 bases, leaving 14 bases between the germline ends. This CDR3 is 12 amino acids long. Germline V gives CDR1 MGHDK, CDR2 SYGVNS. The CDR3 region is CASSATGGVQHF. In DNA, the CDR3 is TGTGCCAGCAGTGCGACCGGGGGAGTGCAGCATTTT.

In this sample, this clone turned up a few times. This chain uses TRBV7-3 with TRBJ2-1, with D possibly TRBD2 on 7 matching bases. V gave up 0 bases and J gave up 8 bases, with 14 bases separating them. Germline V lookup: CDR1 SGHTA, CDR2 FQGTGA. The CDR3 is made up of 15 amino acids. As DNA, the CDR3 is TGTGCCAGCAGCTTAACGATGGGGGGGCAGTATGAGCAGTTCTTC. Protein: CASSLTMGGQYEQFF.

The gene calls are TRBV4-3 and TRBJ2-6; D gene uncertain. Germline V CDR1 and CDR2: LGHNA, YSLEER. The CDR3 is 15 residues long. V lost 1 base and J 0 bases, leaving 4 bases between the germline ends. CDR3 DNA sequence: TGCGCCAGCAGCCAAGGGTTCTCTGGGGCCAACGTCCTGACTTTC. This translates into CASSQGFSGANVLTF.

The CDR3 coding sequence is TGTGCCAGCACTTCGACAGGGTTTATCACTGAAGCTTTCTTT. This encodes CASTSTGFITEAFF. The V and J genes are TRBV6-5 and TRBJ1-1, with TRBD1 matching over 7 bases. V trimming: 7 bases; J trimming: 4 bases; junction bases outside the gene matches: 9. The germline V gene encodes CDR1 MNHEY and CDR2 SVGAGI. This CDR3 contains 14 residues.

The rearrangement joins TRBV11-3 to TRBJ1-6; D is ambiguous. Between the trimmed V and J ends, which lost 0 bases and 7 bases, there was a span of 4 bases. This CDR3 contains 13 residues. Germline V gene data show CDR1 as SGHNT and CDR2 as YENEEA. DNA of the CDR3: TGTGCCAGCAGCTTAGATCTGAATTCACCCCTCCACTTT. It codes for CASSLDLNSPLHF.

In regard to this clone: As the CDR3 is not closed by the conserved phenylalanine or tryptophan, this likely results from a read error. Because the CDR3's place on the DNA is in doubt, the DNA is left out and the CDR3 is given as listed by TCRdb. The rearrangement joins TRBV28 to TRBJ1-2; the table's D call of TRBD1 was not tested on the DNA. The germline V gene encodes CDR1 MDHEN and CDR2 SYDVKM. Including both end residues, the CDR3 is 14 amino acids long. The CDR3 reads CASSLPRGQGLHSV.

The V and J genes are TRBV6-5 and TRBJ1-4; tentative D call: TRBD1 (6 bases). V lost 6 bases and J 8 bases, leaving 19 bases between the germline ends. The CDR3 has 15 residues. Germline V gene data show CDR1 as MNHEY and CDR2 as SVGAGI. CDR3 DNA: TGTGCCAGCAGAAGTACACGGGGGGCAGGGGAAAAACTGTTTTTT. As protein: CASRSTRGAGEKLFF.